A selection of T cell receptor beta chains follows, all from one sample in a study of shared clonotypes between healthy human individuals. Repertoires were generated with immunoSEQ multiplex PCR, while TCRdb's copy carries only in-frame clones and drops some. The table lists more than 2 million clones, approximately 96% of them singletons. The sample taken for sequencing was naive CD4+ T cells sorted from blood. The receptors stem from a man aged 18 to 35 in good health. CDR3s leave out the opening cysteine and the closing phenylalanine or tryptophan. The D gene is left open where the match is weak.

j_gene	d_gene	v_gene	CDR3aa
TRBJ2-7	NA	TRBV27	ASSFGDIYEQY
TRBJ1-2	NA	TRBV27	ASSFRDGNGYT
TRBJ1-2	NA	TRBV19	ASIEGVGVYGYT
TRBJ2-7	TRBD2	TRBV6-1	ASSEAWAGGGEQY
TRBJ1-4	NA	TRBV18	ASNAGEKEKLF
TRBJ1-1	NA	TRBV10-1	ASTGTNLVAF
TRBJ2-1	NA	TRBV25-1	ASSEAVYNEQF
TRBJ2-1	TRBD1	TRBV5-6	ASSWGTAYNEQF
TRBJ2-7	TRBD2	TRBV18	ASSRGTSGYEQY
TRBJ2-7	NA	TRBV2	ASSDRTHSYEQY
TRBJ2-3	TRBD2	TRBV7-3	ASSTLAGDSSTDTQY
TRBJ1-1	NA	TRBV12-1	ASSFAVTDPEAF
TRBJ2-7	TRBD2	TRBV7-8	ASSPGGVASYEQY
TRBJ2-1	NA	TRBV7-9	ASSFSFQIYNEQF
TRBJ2-5	TRBD1	TRBV9	ASSVEDRLRETQY
TRBJ1-2	TRBD1	TRBV27	ASSRTPGQESNYGYT
TRBJ2-1	TRBD2	TRBV10-3	AISGSGGSSYNEQF
TRBJ2-7	NA	TRBV27	ASSFYGGNSYEQY
TRBJ1-6	TRBD1	TRBV5-3	ARSGQGAHYNSPLH
TRBJ2-7	NA	TRBV29-1	SVEEGAVRSYEQY